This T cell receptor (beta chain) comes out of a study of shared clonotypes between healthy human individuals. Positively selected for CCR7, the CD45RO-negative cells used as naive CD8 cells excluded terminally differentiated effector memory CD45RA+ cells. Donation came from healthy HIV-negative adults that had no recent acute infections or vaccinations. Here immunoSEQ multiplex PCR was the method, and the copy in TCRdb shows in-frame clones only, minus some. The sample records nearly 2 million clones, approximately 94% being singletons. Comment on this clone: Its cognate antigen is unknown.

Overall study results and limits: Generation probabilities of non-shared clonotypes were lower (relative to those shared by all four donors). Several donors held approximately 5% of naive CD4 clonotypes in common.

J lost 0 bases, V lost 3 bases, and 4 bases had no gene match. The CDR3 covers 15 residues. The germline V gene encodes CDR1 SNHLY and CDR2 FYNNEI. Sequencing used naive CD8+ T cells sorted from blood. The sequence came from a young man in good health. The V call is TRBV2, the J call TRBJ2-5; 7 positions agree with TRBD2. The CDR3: CASSDVGGYQETQYF. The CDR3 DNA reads TGTGCCAGCAGTGACGTGGGGGGGTACCAAGAGACCCAGTACTTC.